This is a list of T cell receptor beta chains from one sample in a study of regulatory T cells in long-lasting Graves disease. MiXCR, applied by TCRdb to the multiplex PCR reads, yields one record per CDR3 protein. The table records a few hundred thousand distinct CDR3 sequences, over 15% of them present only once. The data were also submitted as part of a second study, on T cells in Graves' hyperthyroidism and ophthalmopathy.

Sequences were derived from peripheral blood mononuclear cells (PBMCs), sampled at new diagnosis, from a patient treated with antithyroid drugs. Receptors were obtained from a man between 35 and 55 years old with Graves disease. The CDR3 runs from the conserved cysteine through the conserved F or W. Each record gives: CDR3 length, clone size, V gene, J gene, D gene, CDR3 DNA, CDR3 protein. The D gene is left open where the match is weak. Some rows mark clone size as missing; the rest say once, few, many or name a class of expanded clone.

>15|many|TRBV5-1|TRBJ2-2|-
TGCGCCAGCAGCCGGGGGCAGGGATACACCGGGGAGCTGTTTTTT
CASSRGQGYTGELFF
>17|-|TRBV6-1|TRBJ1-4|TRBD1
TGTACCAGCAGCCCGGGACAGGGGGCGCGTAATGCGGAAAAACTGTTTTTT
CTSSPGQGARNAEKLFF
>15|many|TRBV5-1|TRBJ1-5|TRBD1
TGCGCCAGCAGCCGCGGGACAGGGAGCAATCAGCCCCAGCATTTT
CASSRGTGSNQPQHF
>16|-|TRBV6-1|TRBJ1-5|-
TGTGCCAGCACCCCATTATCAGGACCGAGCAATCAGCCCCAGCATTTT
CASTPLSGPSNQPQHF
>17|-|TRBV2|TRBJ1-5|TRBD1
TGTGCCAGCAGTGGCGCAGGGGGCGAATTTAGCAATCAGCCCCAGCATTTT
CASSGAGGEFSNQPQHF
>14|medium-sized|TRBV20-1|TRBJ2-1|TRBD2
TGCAGTGTTACCAGCGGGGGGGAGGGCAATGAGCAGTTCTTC
CSVTSGGEGNEQFF
>13|many|TRBV2|TRBJ2-7|-
TGTGCCAGCATGCTGAACCAGGGCTACGAGCAGTACTTC
CASMLNQGYEQYF
>14|-|TRBV20-1|TRBJ2-6|-
TGCAGTGCTCACGAGGGCTCTGGGGCCAACGTCCTGACTTTC
CSAHEGSGANVLTF
>15|-|TRBV7-3|TRBJ2-2|TRBD2
TGTGCCAGCAGCTTTGGGCTAGCGGGGACCGGGGGGCTGTTTTTT
CASSFGLAGTGGLFF
>13|many|TRBV6-5|TRBJ2-2|-
TGTGCCAGCAGTTACGATGGGCAGGGCGGGCTGTTTTTT
CASSYDGQGGLFF
>16|many|TRBV7-2|TRBJ2-3|-
TGTGCCAGCAGCCCCCGCGGTTCAGGGGTCCCAGATACGCAGTATTTT
CASSPRGSGVPDTQYF
>13|-|TRBV7-2|TRBJ2-7|TRBD2
TGTGCCAGCAGCTGGGGGGGGAGTCTCGAGCAGTACTTC
CASSWGGSLEQYF
>14|-|TRBV24-1|TRBJ2-3|TRBD2
TGTGCCACTTCTTTAGCGGGGGGGCCAGATACGCAGTATTTT
CATSLAGGPDTQYF
>13|-|TRBV12-3/TRBV12-4|TRBJ1-6|-
TGTGCCAGCAGTCAAAGGCGGGACTCACCCCTCCACTTT
CASSQRRDSPLHF
>14|-|TRBV19|TRBJ2-6|-
TGTGCCAGTAGCTACAGAACTGGGGCCAACGTCCTGACTTTC
CASSYRTGANVLTF
>15|-|TRBV18|TRBJ2-7|-
TGTGCCAGCTCACCAATGGTGGGTCCATTTTACGAGCAGTACTTC
CASSPMVGPFYEQYF
>13|many|TRBV27|TRBJ2-5|-
TGTGCCAGCACGAGCGGTTCCCAAGAGACCCAGTACTTC
CASTSGSQETQYF
>15|few|TRBV18|TRBJ1-2|TRBD1
TGTGCCAGCTCACCACCGTTACGGGACAGGGCCCTCTTAACCTTC
CASSPPLRDRALLTF
>13|many|TRBV2|TRBJ1-1|-
TGTGCCAGCAGTAACGGGGGGGACACTGAAGCTTTCTTT
CASSNGGDTEAFF
>14|-|TRBV5-1|TRBJ1-1|-
TGCGCCAGCAGGGCCAGGGTCCAGAACACTGAAGCTTTCTTT
CASRARVQNTEAFF
>15|many|TRBV30|TRBJ1-5|TRBD1
TGTGCCTGGAGCCCACAGGGGGCTGGCAATCAGCCCCAGCATTTT
CAWSPQGAGNQPQHF
>13|many|TRBV6-1|TRBJ2-7|-
TGTGCCAGCACCCAGGACGGTGGCTACGAGCAGTACTTC
CASTQDGGYEQYF
>14|many|TRBV5-6|TRBJ2-3|-
TGTGCCAGCAGCTTGGTTGCGGACCCAGATACGCAGTATTTT
CASSLVADPDTQYF
>15|-|TRBV7-6|TRBJ2-3|TRBD2
TGTGCCAGCAGCCCAGCGGGGGCCCAGGGGGATACGCAGTATTTT
CASSPAGAQGDTQYF
>17|many|TRBV7-2|TRBJ2-5|TRBD2
TGTGCCAGCAGCGTAGGGACTAGCGGGGGGGCGGGGGAGACCCAGTACTTC
CASSVGTSGGAGETQYF
>15|-|TRBV4-2|TRBJ1-2|TRBD1
TGTGCCAGCAGCCGAGATGACAGGGGCTCCTATGGCTACACCTTC
CASSRDDRGSYGYTF
>13|many|TRBV14|TRBJ1-2|-
TGTGCCAGCAGCCAACATCAGCAGCATGGCTACACCTTC
CASSQHQQHGYTF
>14|few|TRBV20-1|TRBJ2-7|-
TGCAGTGCTAGAGATGGGCAGGGCCCTTACGAGCAGTACTTC
CSARDGQGPYEQYF
>14|many|TRBV12-3/TRBV12-4|TRBJ1-6|-
TGTGCCAGCAGTTTCCAGGGGTTGAATTCACCCCTCCACTTT
CASSFQGLNSPLHF
>16|few|TRBV24-1|TRBJ2-3|TRBD1
TGTGCCACCAGTGATCCCGACAGGGGTGTTAAAGATACGCAGTATTTT
CATSDPDRGVKDTQYF
>14|many|TRBV30|TRBJ2-7|-
TGTGCCTGGAGGGGCTGGGGATTCTCCTACGAGCAGTACTTC
CAWRGWGFSYEQYF
>16|many|TRBV24-1|TRBJ2-2|-
TGTGCCACCAGTGACCCCGGAAGGTCCAGCACCGGGGAGCTGTTTTTT
CATSDPGRSSTGELFF
>13|many|TRBV9|TRBJ2-5|-
TGTGCCAGCAGCAACAGCCCAAAAGAGACCCAGTACTTC
CASSNSPKETQYF
>19|many|TRBV5-1|TRBJ2-1|TRBD2
TGCGCCAGCAGCTTGTTGCCCAGCGGGGGGGCCTGGCGCTACAATGAGCAGTTCTTC
CASSLLPSGGAWRYNEQFF
>13|few|TRBV20-1|TRBJ1-1|TRBD1
TGCAGTGCAAAACGCCCGGGACAGACAGAAGCTTTCTTT
CSAKRPGQTEAFF
>18|-|TRBV9|TRBJ1-1|-
TGTGCCAGCAGCATATTTTTGCTGCGGAACAGGACGAGGACTGAAGCTTTCTTT
CASSIFLLRNRTRTEAFF
>16|many|TRBV27|TRBJ2-2|-
TGTGCCAGCAGTTTATTTTGGGGACCGAACACCGGGGAGCTGTTTTTT
CASSLFWGPNTGELFF
>17|many|TRBV6-5|TRBJ2-2|-
TGTGCCAGCAGTTACTCGCGGAGCCCCGTATCGACCGGGGAGCTGTTTTTT
CASSYSRSPVSTGELFF
>16|many|TRBV5-5|TRBJ2-7|-
TGTGCCAGCAGCCCAACCCGGGACGGCTCGATCTACGAGCAGTACTTC
CASSPTRDGSIYEQYF
>14|many|TRBV2|TRBJ2-5|TRBD2
TGTGCCAGCAGTGAGTTAGCGGGGGTGGAGACCCAGTACTTC
CASSELAGVETQYF
>16|many|TRBV7-2|TRBJ1-5|TRBD1
TGCGCCAGCAGCCAAGGGTGGACAGGGGGCATGCAGCCCCAGCATTTT
CASSQGWTGGMQPQHF
>17|many|TRBV7-9|TRBJ1-1|TRBD1
TGTGCCAGCAGCGATCCGACAGGGGGCACGTTAAACACTGAAGCTTTCTTT
CASSDPTGGTLNTEAFF
>16|many|TRBV5-1|TRBJ2-6|-
TGCGCCAGCAGCTTGGATTCATCGCCTGGGGCCAACGTCCTGACTTTC
CASSLDSSPGANVLTF
>18|many|TRBV20-1|TRBJ2-5|TRBD2
TGCAGTGCTAGAGATCGGTTGACTAGCGGGGAGGTCTTTGAGACCCAGTACTTC
CSARDRLTSGEVFETQYF
>16|-|TRBV4-1|TRBJ2-7|-
TGCGCCAGCAGCCAAGTGCTGTCCGCAAGCTCCTACGAGCAGTACTTC
CASSQVLSASSYEQYF
>16|-|TRBV18|TRBJ2-3|TRBD2
TGTGCCAGCTCACCCGGTTCGCGCGGGGGGACAGATACGCAGTATTTT
CASSPGSRGGTDTQYF